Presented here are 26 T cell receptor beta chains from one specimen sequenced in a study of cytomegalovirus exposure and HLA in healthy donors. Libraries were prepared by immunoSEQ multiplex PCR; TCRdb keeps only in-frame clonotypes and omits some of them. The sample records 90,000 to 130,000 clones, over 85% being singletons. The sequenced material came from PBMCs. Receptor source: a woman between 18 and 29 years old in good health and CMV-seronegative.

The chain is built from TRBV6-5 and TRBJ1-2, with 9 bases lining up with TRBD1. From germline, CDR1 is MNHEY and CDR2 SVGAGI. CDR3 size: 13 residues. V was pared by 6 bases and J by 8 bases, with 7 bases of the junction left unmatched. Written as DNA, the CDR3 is TGTGCCAGCAGCAAACAGGGGGCAGAGGGCTACACCTTC. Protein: CASSKQGAEGYTF.

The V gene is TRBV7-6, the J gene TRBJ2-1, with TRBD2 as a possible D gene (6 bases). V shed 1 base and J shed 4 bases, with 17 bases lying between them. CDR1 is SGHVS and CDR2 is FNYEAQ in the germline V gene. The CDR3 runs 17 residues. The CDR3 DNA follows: TGTGCCAGCAGCTTAGGGTCAATTTGGGCGGGGTACAATGAGCAGTTCTTC. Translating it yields CASSLGSIWAGYNEQFF. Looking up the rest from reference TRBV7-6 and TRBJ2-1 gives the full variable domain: GAGVSQSPRYKVTKRGQDVALRCDPISGHVSLYWYRQALGQGPEFLTYFNYEAQQDKSGLPNDRFSAERPEGSISTLTIQRTEQRDSAMYRCASSLGSIWAGYNEQFFGPGTRLTVL.

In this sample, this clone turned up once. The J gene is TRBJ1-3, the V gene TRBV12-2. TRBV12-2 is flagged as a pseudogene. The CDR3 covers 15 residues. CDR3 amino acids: CASRLDEVSGNTIYF. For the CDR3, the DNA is TGTGCAAGTCGCTTAGACGAGGTCTCTGGAAACACCATATATTTT.

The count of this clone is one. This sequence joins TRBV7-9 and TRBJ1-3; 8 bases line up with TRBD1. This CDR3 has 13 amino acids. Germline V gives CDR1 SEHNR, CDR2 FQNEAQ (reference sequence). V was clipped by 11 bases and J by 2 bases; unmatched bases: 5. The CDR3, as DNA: TGTGCCCCTCAGGGGGCTCCTGGAAACACCATATATTTT. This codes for CAPQGAPGNTIYF.

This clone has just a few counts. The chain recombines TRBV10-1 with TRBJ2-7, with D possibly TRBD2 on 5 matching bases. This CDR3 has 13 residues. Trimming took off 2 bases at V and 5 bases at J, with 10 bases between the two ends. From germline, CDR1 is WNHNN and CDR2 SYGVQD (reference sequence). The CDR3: CASSERGLDEQYF. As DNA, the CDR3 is TGCGCCAGCAGTGAGCGCGGGCTCGACGAGCAGTACTTC.

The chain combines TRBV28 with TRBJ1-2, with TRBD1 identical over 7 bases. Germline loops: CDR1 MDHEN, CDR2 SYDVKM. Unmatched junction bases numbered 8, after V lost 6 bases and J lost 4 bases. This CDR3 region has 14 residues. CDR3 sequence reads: CASRVSEGAYGYTF. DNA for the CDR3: TGTGCCAGCAGAGTTTCGGAGGGGGCCTATGGCTACACCTTC.

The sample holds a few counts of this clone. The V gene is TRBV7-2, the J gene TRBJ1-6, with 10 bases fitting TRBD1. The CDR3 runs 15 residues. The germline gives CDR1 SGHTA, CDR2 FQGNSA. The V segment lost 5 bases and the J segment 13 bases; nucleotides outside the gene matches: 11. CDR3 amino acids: CASSRDRGRGAPLHF. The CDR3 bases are TGTGCCAGCAGCCGGGACAGGGGACGTGGGGCGCCCCTCCACTTT.

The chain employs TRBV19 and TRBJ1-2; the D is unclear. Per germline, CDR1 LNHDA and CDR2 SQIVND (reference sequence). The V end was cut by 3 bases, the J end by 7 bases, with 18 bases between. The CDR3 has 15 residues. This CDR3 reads CASSIEEAALGGYTF. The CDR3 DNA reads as TGTGCCAGTAGTATTGAGGAGGCAGCTCTAGGTGGCTACACCTTC.

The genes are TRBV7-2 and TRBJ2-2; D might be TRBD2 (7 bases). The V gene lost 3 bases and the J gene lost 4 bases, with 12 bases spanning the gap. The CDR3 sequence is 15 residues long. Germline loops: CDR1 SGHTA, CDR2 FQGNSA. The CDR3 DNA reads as TGTGCCAGCAGCTTCGGGGGGCCGGTCACCGGGGAGCTGTTTTTT. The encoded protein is CASSFGGPVTGELFF.

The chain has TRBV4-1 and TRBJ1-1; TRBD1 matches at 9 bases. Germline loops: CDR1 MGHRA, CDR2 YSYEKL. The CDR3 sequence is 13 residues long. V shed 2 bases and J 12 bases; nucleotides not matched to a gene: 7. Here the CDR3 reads CASSQRTGARTFF. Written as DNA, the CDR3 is TGCGCCAGCAGCCAACGGACAGGGGCGAGGACTTTCTTT.

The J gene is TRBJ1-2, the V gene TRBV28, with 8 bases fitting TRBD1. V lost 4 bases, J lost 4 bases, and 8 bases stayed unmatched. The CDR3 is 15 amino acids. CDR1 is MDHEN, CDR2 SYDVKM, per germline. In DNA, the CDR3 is TGTGCCAGCAGTTCCCGTGACAGGGGCTTCTATGGCTACACCTTC. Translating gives CASSSRDRGFYGYTF.

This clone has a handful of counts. The CDR3, as DNA: TGTGCCTGGGACAGGGAACCTGAAGCTTTCTTT. Translated, it gives CAWDREPEAFF. The chain couples TRBV30 to TRBJ1-1; TRBD1 matches 7 bases. The trim removed 5 bases at V and 6 bases at J, leaving 3 bases unmatched. CDR1 and CDR2 (germline): GTSNPN, SVGIG (reference sequence). This CDR3 is built from 11 residues.

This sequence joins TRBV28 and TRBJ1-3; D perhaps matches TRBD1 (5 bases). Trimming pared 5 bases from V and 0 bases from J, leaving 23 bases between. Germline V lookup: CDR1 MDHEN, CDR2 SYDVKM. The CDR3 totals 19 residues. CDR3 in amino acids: CASSPAFGRAFLSGNTIYF. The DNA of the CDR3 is TGTGCCAGCAGTCCTGCCTTTGGCAGGGCATTTCTCTCTGGAAACACCATATATTTT. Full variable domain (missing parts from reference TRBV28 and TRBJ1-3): DVKVTQSSRYLVKRTGEKVFLECVQDMDHENMFWYRQDPGLGLRLIYFSYDVKMKEKGDIPEGYSVSREKKERFSLILESASTNQTSMYLCASSPAFGRAFLSGNTIYFGEGSWLTVV.

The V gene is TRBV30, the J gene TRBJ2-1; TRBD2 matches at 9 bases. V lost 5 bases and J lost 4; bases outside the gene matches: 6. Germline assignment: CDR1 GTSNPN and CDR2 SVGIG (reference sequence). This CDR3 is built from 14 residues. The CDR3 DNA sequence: TGTGCCTGGGACCAGACTAGCGGATACAATGAGCAGTTCTTC. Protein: CAWDQTSGYNEQFF.

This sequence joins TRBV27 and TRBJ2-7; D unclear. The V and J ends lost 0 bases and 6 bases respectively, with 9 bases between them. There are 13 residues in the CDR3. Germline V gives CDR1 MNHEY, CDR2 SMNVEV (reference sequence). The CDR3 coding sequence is TGTGCCAGCAGTTTATCGAAGTGGAGCGAGCAGTACTTC. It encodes CASSLSKWSEQYF.

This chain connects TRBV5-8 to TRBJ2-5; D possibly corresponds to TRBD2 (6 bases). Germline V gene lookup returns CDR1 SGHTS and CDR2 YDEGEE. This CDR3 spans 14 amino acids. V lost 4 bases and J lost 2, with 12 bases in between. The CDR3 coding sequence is TGTGCCAGCAGCCTACGGGGGAGGCAAGAGACCCAGTACTTC. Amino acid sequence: CASSLRGRQETQYF.

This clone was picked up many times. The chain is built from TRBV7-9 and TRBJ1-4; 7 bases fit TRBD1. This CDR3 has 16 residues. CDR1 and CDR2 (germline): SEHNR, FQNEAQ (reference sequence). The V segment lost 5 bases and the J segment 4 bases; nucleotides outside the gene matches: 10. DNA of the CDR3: TGTGCCAGCAGCCCCCGGCTGCGGGACAGTAATGAAAAACTGTTTTTT. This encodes CASSPRLRDSNEKLFF.

The CDR3 sequence is CASSYIQGSGNTIYF. CDR3 DNA sequence: TGTGCCAGCAGTTACATCCAGGGCTCTGGAAACACCATATATTTT. The V and J genes are TRBV6-5 and TRBJ1-3, with a tentative D call TRBD1 (5 bases). The CDR3 totals 15 residues. Germline V gene data show CDR1 as MNHEY and CDR2 as SVGAGI. Trimming removed 2 bases from V and 0 bases from J, with 8 bases in between.

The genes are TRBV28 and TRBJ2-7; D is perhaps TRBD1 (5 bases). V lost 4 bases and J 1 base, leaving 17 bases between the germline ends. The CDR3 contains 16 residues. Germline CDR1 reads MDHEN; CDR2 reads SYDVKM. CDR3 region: CASSSPPRAQSYEQYF. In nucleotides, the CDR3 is TGTGCCAGCAGTTCTCCCCCCAGGGCCCAATCCTACGAGCAGTACTTC.

CDR3 sequence: CATPGLTGGTEQYF. DNA for the CDR3: TGTGCCACCCCGGGACTGACAGGGGGAACCGAGCAGTACTTC. The chain carries TRBV6-1 and TRBJ2-7, with TRBD1 matching 9 bases. With V trimmed by 10 bases and J by 6 bases, 13 bases remained unmatched. This CDR3 region has 14 residues. Germline lookup yields CDR1 MNHNS and CDR2 SASEGT.

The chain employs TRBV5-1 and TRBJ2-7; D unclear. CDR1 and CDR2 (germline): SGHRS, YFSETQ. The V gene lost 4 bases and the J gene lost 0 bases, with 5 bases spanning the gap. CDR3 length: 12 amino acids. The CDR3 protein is CASSPSSYEQYF. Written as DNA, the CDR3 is TGCGCCAGCAGCCCCAGCTCCTACGAGCAGTACTTC.

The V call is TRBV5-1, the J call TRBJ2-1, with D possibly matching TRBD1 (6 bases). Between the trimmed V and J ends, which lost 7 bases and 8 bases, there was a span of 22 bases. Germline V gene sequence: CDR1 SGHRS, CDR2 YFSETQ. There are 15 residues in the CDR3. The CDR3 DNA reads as TGCGCCAGCGGCAATTCACAGGGAGCGGCCCATGAGCAGTTCTTC. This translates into CASGNSQGAAHEQFF.

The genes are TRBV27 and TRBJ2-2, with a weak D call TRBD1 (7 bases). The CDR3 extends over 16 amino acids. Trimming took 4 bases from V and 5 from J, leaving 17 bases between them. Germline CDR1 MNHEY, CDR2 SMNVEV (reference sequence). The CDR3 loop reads CASSSTMTGRTGELFF. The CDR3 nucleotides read TGTGCCAGCAGTTCGACCATGACAGGGAGGACCGGGGAGCTGTTTTTT.

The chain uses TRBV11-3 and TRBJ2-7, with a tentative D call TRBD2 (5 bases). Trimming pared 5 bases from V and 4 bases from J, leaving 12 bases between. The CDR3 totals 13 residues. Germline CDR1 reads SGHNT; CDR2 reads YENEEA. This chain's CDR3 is CASSPDRGYEQYF. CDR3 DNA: TGTGCCAGCAGCCCAGACCGGGGATACGAGCAGTACTTC. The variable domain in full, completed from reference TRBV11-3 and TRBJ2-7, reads EAGVVQSPRYKIIEKKQPVAFWCNPISGHNTLYWYLQNLGQGPELLIRYENEEAVDDSQLPKDRFSAERLKGVDSTLKIQPAELGDSAVYLCASSPDRGYEQYFGPGTRLTVT.

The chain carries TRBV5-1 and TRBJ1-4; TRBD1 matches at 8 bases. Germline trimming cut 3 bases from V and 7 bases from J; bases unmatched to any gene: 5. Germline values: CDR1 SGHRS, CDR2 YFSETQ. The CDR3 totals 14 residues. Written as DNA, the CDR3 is TGCGCCAGCAGCTCCACAGGGGGGAGTGAAAAACTGTTTTTT. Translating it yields CASSSTGGSEKLFF.

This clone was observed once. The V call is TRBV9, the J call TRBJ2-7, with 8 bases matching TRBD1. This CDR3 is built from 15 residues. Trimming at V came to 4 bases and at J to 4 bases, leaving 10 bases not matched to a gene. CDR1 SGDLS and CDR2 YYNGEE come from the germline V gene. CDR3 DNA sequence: TGTGCCAGCAGCCCCCGGGACAGGTTTGGGTACGAGCAGTACTTC. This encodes CASSPRDRFGYEQYF. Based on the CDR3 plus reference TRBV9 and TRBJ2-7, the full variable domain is DSGVTQTPKHLITATGQRVTLRCSPRSGDLSVYWYQQSLDQGLQFLIQYYNGEERAKGNILERFSAQQFPDLHSELNLSSLELGDSALYFCASSPRDRFGYEQYFGPGTRLTVT.